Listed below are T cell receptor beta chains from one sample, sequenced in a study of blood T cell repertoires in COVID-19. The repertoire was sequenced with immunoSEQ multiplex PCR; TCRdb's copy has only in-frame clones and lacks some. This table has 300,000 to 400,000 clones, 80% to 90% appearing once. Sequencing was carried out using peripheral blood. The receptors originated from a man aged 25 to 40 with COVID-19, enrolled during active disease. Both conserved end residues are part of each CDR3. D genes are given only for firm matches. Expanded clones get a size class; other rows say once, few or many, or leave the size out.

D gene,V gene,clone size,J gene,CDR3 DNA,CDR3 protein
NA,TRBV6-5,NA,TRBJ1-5,TGTGCCAGCAGTTTGTCTAACAGGGGCAATCAGCCCCAGCATTTT,CASSLSNRGNQPQHF
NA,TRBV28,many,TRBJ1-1,TGTGCCAGCACGGACGGGGGGCTGAGGACTGAAGCTTTCTTT,CASTDGGLRTEAFF
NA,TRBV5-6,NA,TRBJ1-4,TGTGCCAGCAGCTTGGGCGGTAATGAAAAACTGTTTTTT,CASSLGGNEKLFF
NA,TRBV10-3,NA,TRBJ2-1,TGTGCCATCAGCCCCGGACAGAAGTACGTCAATGAGCAGTTCTTC,CAISPGQKYVNEQFF
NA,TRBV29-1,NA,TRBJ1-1,TGCAGCGTTGGACAAGGGGTGAGCACTGAAGCTTTCTTT,CSVGQGVSTEAFF
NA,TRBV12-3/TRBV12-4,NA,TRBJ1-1,TGTGCCAGCAGTTTGTCAGTACCTACTGAAGCTTTCTTT,CASSLSVPTEAFF
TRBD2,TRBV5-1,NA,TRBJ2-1,TGCGCCAGCAGCGCACTAGCGGGAGCCTACAATGAGCAGTTCTTC,CASSALAGAYNEQFF
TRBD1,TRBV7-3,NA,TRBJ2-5,TGTGCCAGCAGCAAAGGGACCTTTAGGGGGCCAGAGACCCAGTACTTC,CASSKGTFRGPETQYF
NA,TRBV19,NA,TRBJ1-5,TGTGCCAGTGCGGACAGTAGCAATCAGCCCCAGCATTTT,CASADSSNQPQHF
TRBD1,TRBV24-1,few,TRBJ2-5,TGTGCCACCAGACAGGGGGCAAGTCAAGAGACCCAGTACTTC,CATRQGASQETQYF
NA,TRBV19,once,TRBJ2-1,TGTGCCAGTGCACGCGTCTCCTACAATGAGCAGTTCTTC,CASARVSYNEQFF
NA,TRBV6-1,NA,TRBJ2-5,TGTGCCAGCAGTGACCGATGGGAGACACAAAATCAAGAGACCCAGTACTTC,CASSDRWETQNQETQYF
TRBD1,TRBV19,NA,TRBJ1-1,TGTGCCAGTAGTATGGCCGACAGGGGGAACACTGAAGCTTTCTTT,CASSMADRGNTEAFF
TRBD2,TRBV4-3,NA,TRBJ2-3,TGCGCCAGCAGCAAAACGACTAGCGGTCCTCGAGGGAGCACAGATACGCAGTATTTT,CASSKTTSGPRGSTDTQYF
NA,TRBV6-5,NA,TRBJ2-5,TGTGCCAGCAGTTACTCTCGGTACCAAGAGACCCAGTACTTC,CASSYSRYQETQYF
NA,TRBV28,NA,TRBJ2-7,TGTGCCAGCACACAGGGAGTCTACGAGCAGTACTTC,CASTQGVYEQYF
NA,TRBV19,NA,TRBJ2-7,TGTGCCAGTAGTATTAGCCCCGGGTCTCGAGGTGACTTCTACGAGCAGTACTTC,CASSISPGSRGDFYEQYF
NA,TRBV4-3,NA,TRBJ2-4,TGCGCCAGCAGCCAAGACAGGGCCCTAGCCAAAAACATTCAGTACTTC,CASSQDRALAKNIQYF
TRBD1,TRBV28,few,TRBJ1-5,TGTGCCAGCAGTTTATTGGGACAGTACAATCAGCCCCAGCATTTT,CASSLLGQYNQPQHF
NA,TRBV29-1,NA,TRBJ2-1,TGCAGCGTTGAAGGGGTAGGCGGATATCCCTACAATGAGCAGTTCTTC,CSVEGVGGYPYNEQFF
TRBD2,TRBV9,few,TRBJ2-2,TGTGCCAGCAGCGTAGTCGCTAGCGGAAACACCGGGGAGCTGTTTTTT,CASSVVASGNTGELFF
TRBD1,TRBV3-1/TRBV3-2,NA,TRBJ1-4,TGTGCCAGCAGCCAAGACAGGGGGACTAATGAAAAACTGTTTTTT,CASSQDRGTNEKLFF
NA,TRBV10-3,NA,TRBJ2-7,TGTGCCATCAGTGAATCTGGCGGGGAGCAGTACTTC,CAISESGGEQYF
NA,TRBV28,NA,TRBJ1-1,TGTGCCAGCAGTTCCCCGAGGCGGATGCGTACCACTGAAGCTTTCTTT,CASSSPRRMRTTEAFF
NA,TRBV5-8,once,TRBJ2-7,TGTGCCAGCAGCTTTCATCGGGGGATCTCCTACGAGCAGTACTTC,CASSFHRGISYEQYF
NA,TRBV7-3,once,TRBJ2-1,TGTGCCAGCAGCTTAACAGGCGGGGCAAACTACAATGAGCAGTTCTTC,CASSLTGGANYNEQFF
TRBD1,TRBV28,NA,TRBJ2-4,TGTGCCAGCAGTTTATTACGGGACAGGGGATCCAATAGAAACATTCAGTACTTC,CASSLLRDRGSNRNIQYF
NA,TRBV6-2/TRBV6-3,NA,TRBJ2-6,TGTGCCAGCAGTTACTCCGCGAGGGAGGAAGGAAGGGCTGGGGCCAACGTCCTGACTTTC,CASSYSAREEGRAGANVLTF
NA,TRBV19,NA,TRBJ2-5,TGTGCCAGTAGAGGGACTGGGGAGACCCAGTACTTC,CASRGTGETQYF
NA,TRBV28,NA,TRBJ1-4,TGTGCCGGAGGTGGGGGGGCTGGTGAAAAACTGTTTTTT,CAGGGGAGEKLFF
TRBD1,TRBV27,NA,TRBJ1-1,TGTGCCAGCAGTGAACAGGGGGAGAACACTGAAGCTTTCTTT,CASSEQGENTEAFF
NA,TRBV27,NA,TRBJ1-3,TGTGCCAGCAGTTTATACCTAGGTGAAAACACCATATATTTT,CASSLYLGENTIYF
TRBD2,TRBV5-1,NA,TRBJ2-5,TGCGCCAGCAGCCCCGGGACTAGCGGGGCCAACCAAGAGACCCAGTACTTC,CASSPGTSGANQETQYF
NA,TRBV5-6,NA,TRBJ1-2,TGTGCCAGCAGCTCCCCCCCATCCAACTATGGCTACACCTTC,CASSSPPSNYGYTF
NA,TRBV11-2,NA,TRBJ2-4,TGTGCCAGCAGCTTAGGGGGGGCAGGGGGAAACATTCAGTACTTC,CASSLGGAGGNIQYF
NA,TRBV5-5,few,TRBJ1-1,TGTGCCAGCAGCCTCCATTTGACAGGACAGAGTTTAACTGAAGCTTTCTTT,CASSLHLTGQSLTEAFF
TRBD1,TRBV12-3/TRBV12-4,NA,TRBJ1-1,TGTGCCAGCAGTTTGAAGGGGGCGGCTGAAGCTTTCTTT,CASSLKGAAEAFF
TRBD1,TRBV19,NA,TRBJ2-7,TGTGCCAGTAGTGCAATTACAGGGGCCTCCTACGAGCAGTACTTC,CASSAITGASYEQYF
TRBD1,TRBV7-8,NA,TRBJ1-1,TGTGCCAGCAGCCGGGACAGGGCCCACACTGAAGCTTTCTTT,CASSRDRAHTEAFF
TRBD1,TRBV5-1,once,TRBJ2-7,TGCGCCAGCAGCGTACTCCCGGGACAGGCCTACGAGCAGTACTTC,CASSVLPGQAYEQYF
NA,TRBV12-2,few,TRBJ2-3,TGTGCAAGTCGCTTAGCGCTGCCCACTGTGACGGGGGGGCCAGATACGCAGTATTTT,CASRLALPTVTGGPDTQYF
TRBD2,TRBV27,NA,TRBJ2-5,TGTGCCAGCAGTTTATCTCCCGCGGCTTGGACTAGGGAGACCCAGTACTTC,CASSLSPAAWTRETQYF
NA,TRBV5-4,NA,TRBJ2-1,TGTGCCAGCAGCTTGAAGGAGGGATCTTACAATGAGCAGTTCTTC,CASSLKEGSYNEQFF
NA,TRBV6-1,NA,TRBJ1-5,TGTGCCAGCAGTGAAACGAGGAATAGCAATCAGCCCCAGCATTTT,CASSETRNSNQPQHF
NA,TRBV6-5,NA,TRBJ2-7,TGTGCCAGCAGTTACACGGACAGAGCCTACGAGCAGTACTTC,CASSYTDRAYEQYF
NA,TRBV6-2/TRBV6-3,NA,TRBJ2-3,TGTGCCAGCAGTTACTGGACATATGAGGACGATACGCAGTATTTT,CASSYWTYEDDTQYF
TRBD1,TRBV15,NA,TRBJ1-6,TGTGCCACCAGCAGAGGTTCGGTGACAGGGGGGATCTCACCCCTCCACTTT,CATSRGSVTGGISPLHF
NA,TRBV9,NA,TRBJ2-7,TGTGCCAGCAGCGTTCGCCTGGGGGCAAGAGAGCAGTACTTC,CASSVRLGAREQYF
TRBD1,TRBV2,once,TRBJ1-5,TGTGCCAGCAGTGAAGGCAGGGGGAACCAGCCCCAGCATTTT,CASSEGRGNQPQHF
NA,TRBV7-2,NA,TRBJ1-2,TGTGCCAGCAGCTTAGATTCGGGATCCTATGGCTACACCTTC,CASSLDSGSYGYTF
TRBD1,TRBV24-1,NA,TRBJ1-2,TGTGCCACCAGTGACCCGGGACAGGGCTATGGCTACACCTTC,CATSDPGQGYGYTF
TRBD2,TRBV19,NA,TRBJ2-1,TGTGCCAGTAATCCGGACGGGGGGGCGATCAATGAGCAGTTCTTC,CASNPDGGAINEQFF
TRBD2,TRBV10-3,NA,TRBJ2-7,TGTGCCATCAGTGAGACTAGCGGGAGCGGATACGAGCAGTACTTC,CAISETSGSGYEQYF